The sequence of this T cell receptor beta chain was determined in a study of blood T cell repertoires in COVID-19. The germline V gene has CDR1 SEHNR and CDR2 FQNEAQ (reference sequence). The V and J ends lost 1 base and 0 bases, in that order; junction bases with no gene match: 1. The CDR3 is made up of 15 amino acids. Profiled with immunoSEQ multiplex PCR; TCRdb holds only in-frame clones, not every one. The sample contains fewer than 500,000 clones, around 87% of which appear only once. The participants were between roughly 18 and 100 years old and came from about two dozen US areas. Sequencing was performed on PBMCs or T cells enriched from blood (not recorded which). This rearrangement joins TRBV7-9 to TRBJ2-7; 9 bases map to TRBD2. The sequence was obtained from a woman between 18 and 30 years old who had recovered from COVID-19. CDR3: CASSLETSGSYEQYF. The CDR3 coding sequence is TGTGCCAGCAGCTTAGAGACTAGCGGCTCCTACGAGCAGTACTTC.